This TCR beta chain was recovered during a study of T-cell reconstitution after alpha-beta-depleted transplantation in children (dated by TCRdb to the mid-2010s). General notes on the study: Using TCR repertoire profiling, the study followed T-cell immune reconstitution in a quantitative way in children after TCRalphabeta/CD19-depleted allogeneic hematopoietic cell transplantation.

Taken with the paper, the label for treatment or condition translates to: allogeneic hematopoietic cell transplantation with graft depleted of TCRalphabeta T cells and CD19 B cells. Transplant recipients were children who received TCRalphabeta/CD19-depleted allogeneic hematopoietic cell grafts. The CDR1 and CDR2 encoded by the germline V gene are MGHRA and YSYEKL. Taken from cysteine to phenylalanine, the CDR3 has 17 residues. The entry retains the CDR3 DNA only, 51 bases that are in frame from base 1. The V and J ends are trimmed by 2 bases and 1 base, leaving 16 bases between them. The method was PCR. The run used an Illumina HiSeq 2500. To normalize quantification of the TCRbeta repertoire, the TCR libraries were built with molecular barcoding that relied on unique molecular identifiers. TCRdb's own reprocessing of the public reads used fastp at Q25 and MiXCR and kept productive beta chains. Every entry covers one CDR3 protein and lists the most common genes and DNA from its rows. The sample includes under 400,000 distinct CDR3 sequences, with more than 20% observed a single time. Of the sample, approximately 11% falls within the top ten clones.

Details on this clonotype: Its target antigen remains unknown. Base qualities are not recorded, but no much larger clone differs from it by a single base.

Findings and caveats that apply to the study as a whole: The apparently early alphabetaT-cell count recovery about two months after transplant was reportedly dependent on only several hundred rapidly expanded clones derived from non-depleted graft cells. In some patients, the high TCRbeta diversity seen at day 60 was put down to recipient T cells and intrathymic progenitors that had survived conditioning. Hyperexpanded clone frequencies declined over subsequent months; after one year, T-cell counts and TCRbeta diversity were mostly attributed to newly produced T cells.

The specimen was PBMCs, mostly from graft donor cells, collected 180 days after TCRalphabeta/CD19-depleted stem cell transplant. Here the chain combines TRBV4-1 and TRBJ2-3; the D gene is tentatively TRBD1 or TRBD2, each matching 5 bases. The TCR comes from a male patient younger than 18 who had a stem cell transplant for acute lymphoblastic leukemia, so the T cells may come from the graft donor. The nucleotides read TGCGCCAGCAGCCAAAACCCCGGGACGTTAGGCACAGATACGCAGTATTTT. Its translation is CASSQNPGTLGTDTQYF.